A selection of T cell receptor beta chains follows, all from one sample in a study of T-cell reconstitution after alpha-beta-depleted transplantation in children. TCRdb ran MiXCR on the PCR reads and lists one entry per CDR3 protein. This table has 75,000 to 100,000 distinct CDR3 sequences, more than 7% appearing once. The sequencing used PBMCs from the stem cell graft donor, collected from the stem cell graft. All receptors come from a human donor who donated a stem cell graft to a child with congenital amegakaryocytic thrombocytopenia. CDR3s include the opening cysteine and the closing phenylalanine or tryptophan. D genes are given only for firm matches. Clone size appears in some rows only: once, few, many, or a class for an expanded clone.

j_call	clone_size	d_call	v_call	cdr3_aa	cdr3_nt
TRBJ1-1	many	.	TRBV7-9	CASSLGGEAFF	TGTGCCAGCAGCTTAGGGGGTGAAGCTTTCTTT
TRBJ2-2	many	TRBD1	TRBV19	CASSGGQGAGTGELFF	TGTGCCAGTAGTGGTGGACAGGGGGCAGGGACCGGGGAGCTGTTTTTT
TRBJ2-3	many	TRBD2	TRBV5-1	CASRPTSGSTDTQYF	TGCGCCAGCAGACCGACTAGCGGGAGCACAGATACGCAGTATTTT
TRBJ2-3	many	.	TRBV20-1	CSAGAPRTDTQYF	TGCAGTGCAGGGGCCCCACGCACAGATACGCAGTATTTT
TRBJ2-1	many	TRBD2	TRBV3-1	CASSQERGQTGGARNEQFF	TGTGCCAGCAGCCAAGAGCGGGGCCAAACCGGGGGGGCTAGGAATGAGCAGTTCTTC
TRBJ2-7	many	.	TRBV12-3/TRBV12-4	CASRIDSSYEQYF	TGTGCCAGCAGGATAGACAGCTCCTACGAGCAGTACTTC
TRBJ1-2	many	TRBD1	TRBV7-2	CASSLVDREGGYTF	TGTGCCAGCAGCTTAGTCGACAGGGAGGGTGGCTACACCTTC
TRBJ2-7	.	TRBD2	TRBV28	CASSLNSGGAGDEQYF	TGTGCCAGCAGTTTGAATAGCGGGGGGGCCGGGGACGAGCAGTACTTC
TRBJ2-1	many	TRBD2	TRBV11-2	CASSLGAGAYNEQFF	TGTGCCAGCAGCCTAGGAGCGGGGGCATACAATGAGCAGTTCTTC
TRBJ2-3	many	TRBD1	TRBV12-5	CASGLVAGGRTDTQYF	TGTGCTAGTGGTTTGGTAGCAGGGGGCCGCACAGATACGCAGTATTTT
TRBJ1-5	many	TRBD1	TRBV15	CATSIQGVGQPQHF	TGTGCCACCAGCATACAGGGGGTGGGTCAGCCCCAGCATTTT
TRBJ2-5	many	.	TRBV18	CASSPRETQYF	TGTGCCAGCTCACCACGTGAGACCCAGTACTTC
TRBJ2-1	many	TRBD2	TRBV5-6	CASSSGLAGREQFF	TGTGCCAGCAGCTCCGGACTAGCGGGGAGGGAGCAGTTCTTC
TRBJ2-3	many	.	TRBV24-1	CATSDFSTDTQYF	TGTGCCACCAGTGACTTCAGCACAGATACGCAGTATTTT
TRBJ2-2	many	.	TRBV6-1	CASESVRNTGELFF	TGTGCCAGCGAGTCTGTAAGGAACACCGGGGAGCTGTTTTTT
TRBJ1-3	many	.	TRBV5-1	CASSYDASSGNTIYF	TGCGCCAGCAGCTATGACGCGAGCTCTGGAAACACCATATATTTT
TRBJ2-1	.	TRBD2	TRBV4-3	CASSRSGSGNNEQFF	TGCGCCAGCAGCCGTAGCGGGAGCGGGAACAATGAGCAGTTCTTC
TRBJ1-2	many	.	TRBV5-1	CASSFATDPYGYTF	TGCGCCAGCAGCTTTGCGACAGATCCCTATGGCTACACCTTC
TRBJ2-7	many	.	TRBV18	CASSPSSYSYEQYF	TGTGCCAGCTCACCCTCCTCTTACTCCTACGAGCAGTACTTC
TRBJ2-1	few	TRBD2	TRBV3-1	CASSQLAGGSYNEQFF	TGTGCCAGCAGCCAGCTAGCGGGAGGCTCCTACAATGAGCAGTTCTTC
TRBJ2-1	many	TRBD2	TRBV24-1	CATSEPSGGNNEQFF	TGTGCCACCAGTGAGCCTAGCGGGGGGAACAATGAGCAGTTCTTC
TRBJ2-7	many	.	TRBV5-1	CASSLGQDGSYEQYF	TGCGCCAGCAGCTTGGGGCAGGACGGCTCCTACGAGCAGTACTTC
TRBJ2-3	many	.	TRBV5-1	CASSFAQLSTDTQYF	TGCGCCAGCAGCTTTGCACAGCTCAGCACAGATACGCAGTATTTT
TRBJ2-2	many	TRBD1	TRBV5-1	CASSWGQFTGELFF	TGCGCCAGCAGCTGGGGACAGTTTACCGGGGAGCTGTTTTTT
TRBJ2-7	few	.	TRBV12-3/TRBV12-4	CASSPGLLYEQYF	TGTGCCAGCAGTCCAGGGTTGCTCTACGAGCAGTACTTC
TRBJ2-3	many	TRBD2	TRBV20-1	CSAPPGLAGDTQYF	TGCAGTGCTCCACCGGGACTAGCGGGAGATACGCAGTATTTT
TRBJ2-3	many	.	TRBV5-6	CASSLLGSTDTQYF	TGTGCCAGCAGCCTCCTGGGTAGCACAGATACGCAGTATTTT
TRBJ2-3	many	TRBD1	TRBV14	CASSQVGTGPDTQYF	TGTGCCAGCAGCCAAGTAGGGACAGGACCAGATACGCAGTATTTT
TRBJ2-3	many	TRBD2	TRBV20-1	CSARDASVAGGADTQYF	TGCAGTGCTAGAGATGCCTCTGTAGCGGGAGGGGCAGATACGCAGTATTTT
TRBJ1-5	.	.	TRBV4-2	CASSQDGGGNQPQHF	TGTGCCAGCAGCCAAGATGGTGGGGGCAATCAGCCCCAGCATTTT
TRBJ2-1	many	.	TRBV7-8	CASSFPLASSYNEQFF	TGTGCCAGCAGCTTTCCGCTAGCGAGCTCCTACAATGAGCAGTTCTTC
TRBJ1-5	many	.	TRBV12-2	CASRFKFCAGNQPQHF	TGTGCAAGTCGCTTCAAGTTCTGCGCGGGCAATCAGCCCCAGCATTTT
TRBJ2-5	many	TRBD2	TRBV20-1	CSARPYSGGLQRETQYF	TGCAGTGCTAGACCGTATAGCGGGGGGCTTCAGAGAGAGACCCAGTACTTC
TRBJ2-1	many	.	TRBV11-2	CASSQNRQFF	TGTGCCAGCAGCCAAAACCGACAGTTCTTC
TRBJ2-5	many	TRBD1	TRBV29-1	CSGVGTVQETQYF	TGCAGCGGAGTTGGGACAGTTCAAGAGACCCAGTACTTC